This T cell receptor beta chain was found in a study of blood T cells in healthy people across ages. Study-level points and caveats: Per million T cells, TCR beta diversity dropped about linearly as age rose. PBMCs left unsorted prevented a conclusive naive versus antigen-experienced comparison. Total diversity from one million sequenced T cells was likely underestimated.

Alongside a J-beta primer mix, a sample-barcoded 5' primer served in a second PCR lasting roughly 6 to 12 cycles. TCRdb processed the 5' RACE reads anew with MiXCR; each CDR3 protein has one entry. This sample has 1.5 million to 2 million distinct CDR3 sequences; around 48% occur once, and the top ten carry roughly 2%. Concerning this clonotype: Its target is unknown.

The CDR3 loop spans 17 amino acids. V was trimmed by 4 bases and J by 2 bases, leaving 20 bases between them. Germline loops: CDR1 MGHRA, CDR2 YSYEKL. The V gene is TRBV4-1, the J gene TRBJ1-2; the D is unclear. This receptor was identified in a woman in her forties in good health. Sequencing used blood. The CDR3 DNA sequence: TGCGCCAGCAGCCCTAGGTACGAAGCCTTGGTGAACTATGGCTACACCTTC. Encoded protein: CASSPRYEALVNYGYTF.